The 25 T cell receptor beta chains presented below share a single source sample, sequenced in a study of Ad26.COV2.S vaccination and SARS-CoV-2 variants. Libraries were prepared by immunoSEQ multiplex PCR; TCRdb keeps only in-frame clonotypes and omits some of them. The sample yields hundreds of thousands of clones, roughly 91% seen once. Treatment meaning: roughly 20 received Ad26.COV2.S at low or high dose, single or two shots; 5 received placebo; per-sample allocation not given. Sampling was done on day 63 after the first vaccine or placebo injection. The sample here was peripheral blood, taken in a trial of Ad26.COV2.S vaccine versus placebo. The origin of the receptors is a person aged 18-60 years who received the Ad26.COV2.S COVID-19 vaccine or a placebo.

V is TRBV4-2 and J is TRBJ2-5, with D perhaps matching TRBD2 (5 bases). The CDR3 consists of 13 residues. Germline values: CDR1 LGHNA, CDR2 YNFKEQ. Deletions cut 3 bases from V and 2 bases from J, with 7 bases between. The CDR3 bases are TGTGCCAGCAGCCAGCGGGTACAAGAGACCCAGTACTTC. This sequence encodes CASSQRVQETQYF.

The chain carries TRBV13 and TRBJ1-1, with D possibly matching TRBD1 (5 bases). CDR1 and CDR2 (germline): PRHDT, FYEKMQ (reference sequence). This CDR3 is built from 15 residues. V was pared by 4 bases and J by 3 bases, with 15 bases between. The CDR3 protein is CASSSSGRSDTEAFF. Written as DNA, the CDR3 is TGTGCCAGCAGCTCGTCAGGGAGGAGTGACACTGAAGCTTTCTTT.

The CDR3 DNA reads TGTGCCAGTAGTATCCGCGGGGGCGGAACTGAAGCTTTCTTT. This gives the protein CASSIRGGGTEAFF. The genes are TRBV19 and TRBJ1-1, with a weak D call TRBD1 (6 bases). Trimming removed 3 bases at V and 5 bases at J, with 13 bases between. The CDR3 covers 14 residues. Looked up from germline, CDR1 is LNHDA and CDR2 is SQIVND (reference sequence). The full variable domain, rest sourced from reference TRBV19 and TRBJ1-1, is DGGITQSPKYLFRKEGQNVTLSCEQNLNHDAMYWYRQDPGQGLRLIYYSQIVNDFQKGDIAEGYSVSREKKESFPLTVTSAQKNPTAFYLCASSIRGGGTEAFFGQGTRLTVV.

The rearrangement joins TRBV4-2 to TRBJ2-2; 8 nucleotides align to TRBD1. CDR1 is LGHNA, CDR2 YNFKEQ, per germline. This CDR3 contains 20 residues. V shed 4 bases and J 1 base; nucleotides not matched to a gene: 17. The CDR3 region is CASSPKVRIRDRGNTGELFF. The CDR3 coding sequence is TGTGCCAGCAGCCCCAAAGTCCGAATACGCGACAGGGGGAACACCGGGGAGCTGTTTTTT.

The CDR3 nucleotides are TGTGCCATCAGTGAGTCGCCCGACCGTGAGCAGTTCTTC. Protein: CAISESPDREQFF. The chain links TRBV10-3 to TRBJ2-1; D is undetermined. Trimming pared 0 bases from V and 9 bases from J, leaving 9 bases between. The CDR3 is 13 amino acids. Germline lookup yields CDR1 ENHRY and CDR2 SYGVKD.

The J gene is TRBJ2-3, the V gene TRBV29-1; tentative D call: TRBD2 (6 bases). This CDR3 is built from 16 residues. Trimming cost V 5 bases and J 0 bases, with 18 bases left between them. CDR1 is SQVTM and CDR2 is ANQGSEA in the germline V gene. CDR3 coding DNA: TGCAGCGTTATTTTTGTGGAGGGATCTAGCACAGATACGCAGTATTTT. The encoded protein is CSVIFVEGSSTDTQYF.

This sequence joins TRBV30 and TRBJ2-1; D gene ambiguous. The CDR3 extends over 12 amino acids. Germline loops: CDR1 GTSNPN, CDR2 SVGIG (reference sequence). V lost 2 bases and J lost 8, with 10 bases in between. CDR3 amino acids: CAWSYGDYEQFF. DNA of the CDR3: TGTGCCTGGAGTTATGGGGATTATGAGCAGTTCTTC.

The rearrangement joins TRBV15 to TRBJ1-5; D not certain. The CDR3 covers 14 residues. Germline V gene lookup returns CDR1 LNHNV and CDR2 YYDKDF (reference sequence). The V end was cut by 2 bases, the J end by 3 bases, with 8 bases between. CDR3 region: CATSRRIDNQPQHF. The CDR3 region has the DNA TGTGCCACCAGCAGACGGATCGACAATCAGCCCCAGCATTTT.

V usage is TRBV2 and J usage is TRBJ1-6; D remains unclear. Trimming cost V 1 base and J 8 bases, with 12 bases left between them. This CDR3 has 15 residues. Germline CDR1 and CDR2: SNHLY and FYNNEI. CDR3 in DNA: TGTGCCAGCAGTGAAGAGGTCCCAACGGATTCACCCCTCCACTTT. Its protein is CASSEEVPTDSPLHF.

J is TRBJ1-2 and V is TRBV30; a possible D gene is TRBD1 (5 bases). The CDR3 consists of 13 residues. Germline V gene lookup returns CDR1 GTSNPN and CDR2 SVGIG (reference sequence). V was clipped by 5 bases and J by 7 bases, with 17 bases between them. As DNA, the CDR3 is TGTGCCTGGTTCCGGGACCGTAATCGTGGCTACACCTTC. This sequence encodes CAWFRDRNRGYTF.

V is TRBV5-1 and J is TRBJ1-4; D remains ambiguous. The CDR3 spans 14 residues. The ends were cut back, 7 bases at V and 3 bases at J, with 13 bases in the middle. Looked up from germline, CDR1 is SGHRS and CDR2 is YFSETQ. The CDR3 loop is CASSPGLANEKLFF. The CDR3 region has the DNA TGCGCCAGCTCCCCGGGTTTGGCTAATGAAAAACTGTTTTTT.

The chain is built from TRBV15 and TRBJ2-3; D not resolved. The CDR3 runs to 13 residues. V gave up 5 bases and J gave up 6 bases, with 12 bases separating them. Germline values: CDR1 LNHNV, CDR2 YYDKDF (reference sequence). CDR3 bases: TGTGCCACCAGCCCCGGATCAGCGGATACGCAGTATTTT. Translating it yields CATSPGSADTQYF.

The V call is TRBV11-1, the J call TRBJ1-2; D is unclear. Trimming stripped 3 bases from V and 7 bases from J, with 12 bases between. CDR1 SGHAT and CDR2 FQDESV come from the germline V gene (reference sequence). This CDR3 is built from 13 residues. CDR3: CASSFRGLRGYTF. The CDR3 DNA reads TGTGCCAGCAGCTTCCGCGGTCTTCGTGGCTACACCTTC. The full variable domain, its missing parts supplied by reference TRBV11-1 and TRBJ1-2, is EAEVAQSPRYKITEKSQAVAFWCDPISGHATLYWYRQILGQGPELLVQFQDESVVDDSQLPKDRFSAERLKGVDSTLKIQPAELGDSAMYLCASSFRGLRGYTFGSGTRLTVV.

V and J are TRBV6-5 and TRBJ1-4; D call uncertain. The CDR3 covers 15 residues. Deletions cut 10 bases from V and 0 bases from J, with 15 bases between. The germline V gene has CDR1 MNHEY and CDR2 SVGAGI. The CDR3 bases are TGTGCCACCTCTAGTGGGGATGCAACTAATGAAAAACTGTTTTTT. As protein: CATSSGDATNEKLFF.

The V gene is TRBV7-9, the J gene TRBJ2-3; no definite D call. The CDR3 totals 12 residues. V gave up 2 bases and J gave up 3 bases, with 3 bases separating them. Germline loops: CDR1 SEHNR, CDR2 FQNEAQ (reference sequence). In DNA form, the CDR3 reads TGTGCCAGCAGCTTACTAACAGATACGCAGTATTTT. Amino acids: CASSLLTDTQYF.

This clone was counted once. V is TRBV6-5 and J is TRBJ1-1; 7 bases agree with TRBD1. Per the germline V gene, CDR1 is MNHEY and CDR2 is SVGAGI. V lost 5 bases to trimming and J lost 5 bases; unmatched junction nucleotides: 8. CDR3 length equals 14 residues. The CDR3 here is CASSTKQGWTEAFF. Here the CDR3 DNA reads TGTGCCAGCAGTACCAAACAGGGGTGGACTGAAGCTTTCTTT.

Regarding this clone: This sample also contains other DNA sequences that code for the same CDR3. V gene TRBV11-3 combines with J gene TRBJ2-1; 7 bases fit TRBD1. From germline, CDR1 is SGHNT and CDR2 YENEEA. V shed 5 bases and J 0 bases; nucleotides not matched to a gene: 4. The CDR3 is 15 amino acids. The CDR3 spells CASSLRQGSYNEQFF. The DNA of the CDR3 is TGTGCCAGCAGCCTCAGACAGGGCTCCTACAATGAGCAGTTCTTC.

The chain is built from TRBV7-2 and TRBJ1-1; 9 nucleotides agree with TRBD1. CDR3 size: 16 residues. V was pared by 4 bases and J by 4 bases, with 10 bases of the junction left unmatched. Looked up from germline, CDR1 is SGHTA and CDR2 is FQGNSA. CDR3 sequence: CASSSPGQGMSTEAFF. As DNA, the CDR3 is TGTGCCAGCAGCTCGCCGGGACAGGGAATGTCCACTGAAGCTTTCTTT.

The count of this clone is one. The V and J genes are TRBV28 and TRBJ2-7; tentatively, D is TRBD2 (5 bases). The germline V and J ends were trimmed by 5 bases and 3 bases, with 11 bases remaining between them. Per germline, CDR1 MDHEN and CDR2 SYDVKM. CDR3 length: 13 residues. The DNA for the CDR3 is TGTGCCAGCAGTGGTCCAGCGGACTACGAGCAGTACTTC. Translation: CASSGPADYEQYF.

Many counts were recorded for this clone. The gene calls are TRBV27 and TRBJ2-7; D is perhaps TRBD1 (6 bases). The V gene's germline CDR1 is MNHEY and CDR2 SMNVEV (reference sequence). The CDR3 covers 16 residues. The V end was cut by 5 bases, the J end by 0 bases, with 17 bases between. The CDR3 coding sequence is TGTGCCAGCAGTAGACCGACAGGAACCAGCTCCTACGAGCAGTACTTC. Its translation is CASSRPTGTSSYEQYF.

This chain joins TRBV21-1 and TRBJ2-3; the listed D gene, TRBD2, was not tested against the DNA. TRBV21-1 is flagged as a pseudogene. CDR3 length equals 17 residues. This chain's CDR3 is CASSKLKRGTSTDTQYF. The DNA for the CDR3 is TGTGCCAGCAGCAAACTAAAGCGGGGGACGAGCACAGATACGCAGTATTTT.

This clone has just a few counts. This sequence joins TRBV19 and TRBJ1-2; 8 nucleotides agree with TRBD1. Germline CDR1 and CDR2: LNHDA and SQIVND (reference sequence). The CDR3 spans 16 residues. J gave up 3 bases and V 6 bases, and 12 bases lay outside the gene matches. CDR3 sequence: CASREHSGTGYYGYTF. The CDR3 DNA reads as TGTGCCAGTAGAGAACACTCCGGGACAGGATACTATGGCTACACCTTC.

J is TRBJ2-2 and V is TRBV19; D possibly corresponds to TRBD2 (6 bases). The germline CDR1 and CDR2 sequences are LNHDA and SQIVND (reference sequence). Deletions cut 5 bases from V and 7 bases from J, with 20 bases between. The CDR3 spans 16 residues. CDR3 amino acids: CASSSLARGIVGELFF. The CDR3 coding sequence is TGTGCCAGTAGTTCCTTGGCGCGGGGTATAGTCGGGGAGCTGTTTTTT.

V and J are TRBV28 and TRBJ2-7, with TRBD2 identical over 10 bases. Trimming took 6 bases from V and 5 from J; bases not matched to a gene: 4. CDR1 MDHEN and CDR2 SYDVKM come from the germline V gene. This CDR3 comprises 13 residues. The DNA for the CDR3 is TGTGCCAGCAGGGCTAGCGGGAGAAACGAGCAGTACTTC. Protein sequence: CASRASGRNEQYF.

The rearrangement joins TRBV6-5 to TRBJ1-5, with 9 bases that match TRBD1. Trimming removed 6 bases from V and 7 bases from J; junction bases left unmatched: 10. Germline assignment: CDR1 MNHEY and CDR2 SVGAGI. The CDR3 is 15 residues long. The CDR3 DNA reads TGTGCCAGCAGAAGACCGGGACAGGGTTGGCAGCCCCAGCATTTT. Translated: CASRRPGQGWQPQHF.